Shown below are 3 T cell receptor beta chains from a single sample sequenced in a study of early T cells in non-severe SARS-CoV-2 infection. MiXCR, applied by TCRdb to the 5' RACE reads, yields one record per CDR3 protein. The sample shows some 35,000 distinct CDR3 sequences, approximately 4.1% of them seen only once. The sample consisted of whole blood. The receptors stem from an adult who was a healthcare worker with PCR-confirmed SARS-CoV-2 infection or an uninfected control (not recorded which).

This clonotype was picked up many times. The chain links TRBV6-2 or TRBV6-3 to TRBJ1-1, with D uncertain. The CDR3 totals 13 residues. The germline CDR1 and CDR2 sequences are MNHEY and SVGEGT. Trimming cost V 2 bases and J 7 bases, with 11 bases left between them. The CDR3 nucleotides are TGTGCCAGCAGTTACCTAAACAGTGTTGAAGCTTTCTTT. As protein: CASSYLNSVEAFF.

This clonotype was detected many times. The rearrangement joins TRBV7-9 to TRBJ1-6, with D perhaps matching TRBD1 (5 bases). The V and J ends lost 4 bases and 9 bases respectively, with 16 bases between them. Germline CDR1 reads SEHNR; CDR2 reads FQNEAQ (reference sequence). This CDR3 is built from 15 residues. The CDR3 coding sequence is TGTGCCAGCAGCTCGAAGACAGAAATCGGTTCACCCCTCCACTTT. Residues: CASSSKTEIGSPLHF.

In this sample, this clonotype turned up many times. One junction end disagrees with the germline gene, perhaps due to a read error. The chain is built from TRBV19 and TRBJ1-5; a weak D match, TRBD1 (6 bases). Germline lookup yields CDR1 LNHDA and CDR2 SQIVND (reference sequence). This CDR3 spans 15 amino acids. The CDR3 bases are TGTGCCAGTAATATAAACACAGGGCCTTGGCAGCCCCAGCATTTT. Residues: CASNINTGPWQPQHF.